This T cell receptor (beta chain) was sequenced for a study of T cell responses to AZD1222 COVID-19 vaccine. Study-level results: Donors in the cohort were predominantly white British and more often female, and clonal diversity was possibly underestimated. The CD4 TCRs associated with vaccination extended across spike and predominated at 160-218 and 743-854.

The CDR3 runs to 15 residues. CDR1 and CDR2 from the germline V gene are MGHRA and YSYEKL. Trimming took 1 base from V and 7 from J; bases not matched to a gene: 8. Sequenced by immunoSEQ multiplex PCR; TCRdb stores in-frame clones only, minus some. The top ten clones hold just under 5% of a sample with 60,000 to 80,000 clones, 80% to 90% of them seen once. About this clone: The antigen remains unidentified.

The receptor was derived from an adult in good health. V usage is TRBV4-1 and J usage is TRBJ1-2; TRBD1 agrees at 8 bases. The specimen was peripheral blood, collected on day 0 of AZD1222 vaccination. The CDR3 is CASSQVLAGGSGYTF. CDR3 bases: TGCGCCAGCAGCCAAGTCTTGGCAGGGGGCAGTGGCTACACCTTC.